One and the same sample provided the 29 T cell receptor beta chains below, sequenced in a study of blood T cell repertoires in COVID-19. Sequenced by immunoSEQ multiplex PCR; TCRdb stores in-frame clones only, minus some. This sample yields hundreds of thousands of clones, of which 86% are seen a single time; over 1.3% belongs to the top ten. Sequenced material: peripheral blood. Receptors were obtained from a woman aged 30 to 39 with active or convalescent COVID-19.

This rearrangement joins TRBV7-2 to TRBJ1-1; the match to TRBD1 covers 10 bases. V was clipped by 1 base and J by 5 bases; unmatched bases: 4. Per germline, CDR1 SGHTA and CDR2 FQGNSA. The CDR3 contains 15 residues. The CDR3 sequence: CASSLGQGARTEAFF. The CDR3 nucleotides read TGTGCCAGCAGCTTAGGACAGGGGGCGCGGACTGAAGCTTTCTTT.

The gene calls are TRBV2 and TRBJ1-3, with 12 nucleotides matching TRBD1. CDR1 and CDR2 (germline): SNHLY, FYNNEI. V lost 2 bases, J lost 4 bases, and 9 bases stayed unmatched. This CDR3 has 18 residues. As DNA, the CDR3 is TGTGCCAGCAGTGAACTCCTGGGACAGGGGGCGCGGGGAAACACCATATATTTT. It encodes CASSELLGQGARGNTIYF.

The rearrangement joins TRBV9 to TRBJ2-7, with 11 bases fitting TRBD1. The CDR3 contains 14 residues. V dropped 4 bases and J dropped 7; count of bases not matched to a gene: 7. Germline V CDR1 and CDR2: SGDLS, YYNGEE. CDR3 sequence: CASSYRTGGHEQYF. CDR3 in DNA: TGTGCCAGCAGCTACCGGACAGGGGGCCATGAGCAGTACTTC.

This clone was detected only a few times. This chain joins TRBV6-6 and TRBJ1-3; D remains ambiguous. Per the germline V gene, CDR1 is MNHNY and CDR2 is SVGAGI (reference sequence). V lost 5 bases to trimming and J lost 3 bases, with 8 bases between them. This CDR3 has 13 amino acids. The CDR3 sequence is CASSQTGGNTIYF. CDR3 in DNA: TGTGCCAGCAGTCAGACGGGTGGAAACACCATATATTTT.

This clone was picked up a small number of times. V is TRBV29-1 and J is TRBJ2-7; 8 bases line up with TRBD1. Trimming cost V 5 bases and J 6 bases; bases outside gene matches: 9. CDR1 is SQVTM, CDR2 ANQGSEA, per germline. There are 13 residues in the CDR3. DNA of the CDR3: TGCAGCGTTCTAAACAGGGGGGCTGCCGAGCAGTACTTC. It is translated as CSVLNRGAAEQYF.

The chain recombines TRBV13 with TRBJ2-3; 13 positions match TRBD2. Germline CDR1 PRHDT, CDR2 FYEKMQ (reference sequence). J was trimmed by 0 bases and V by 5 bases; bases with no gene match: 11. The CDR3 extends over 19 amino acids. CDR3 amino acids: CASSIRLAGGSLSTDTQYF. The CDR3, as DNA: TGTGCCAGCAGCATCAGACTAGCGGGGGGATCCCTGAGCACAGATACGCAGTATTTT.

The rearrangement uses TRBV6-2 or TRBV6-3 and TRBJ2-1, with 8 bases identical to TRBD2. The CDR3 loop spans 16 amino acids. V gave up 4 bases and J gave up 8 bases; unmatched junction bases: 13. The germline CDR1 and CDR2 sequences are MNHEY and SVGEGT. Written as DNA, the CDR3 is TGTGCCAGCAGTTCCGCCACTAGCGGCACCGGATATGAGCAGTTCTTC. It is translated as CASSSATSGTGYEQFF.

This clone turned up a few times. V is TRBV2 and J is TRBJ1-5, with TRBD1 matching 8 bases. V lost 1 base to trimming and J lost 1 base; unmatched junction nucleotides: 12. CDR3 length: 19 residues. Germline assignment: CDR1 SNHLY and CDR2 FYNNEI. DNA of the CDR3: TGTGCCAGCAGTGAAGAACAGGGGGACGTCGAGGGAAGCAATCAGCCCCAGCATTTT. As protein: CASSEEQGDVEGSNQPQHF.

This clone turned up a few times. The germline gene is not matched at one end of the junction; a read error may be the cause. The chain has TRBV5-4 and TRBJ2-5; 13 bases agree with TRBD2. The CDR3 runs to 18 residues. The germline V gene has CDR1 SGHNT and CDR2 YYREEE (reference sequence). For the CDR3, the DNA is TGTGCCAGCACCTATCTCGGACTAGCGGGGGTGGGGACGGAGATCCAGTACTTC. This translates into CASTYLGLAGVGTEIQYF.

The V and J genes are TRBV11-2 and TRBJ1-5, with 7 bases matching TRBD1. The CDR3 contains 16 residues. With V trimmed by 1 base and J by 1 base, 4 bases remained unmatched. Germline lookup yields CDR1 SGHAT and CDR2 FQNNGV. For the CDR3, the DNA is TGTGCCAGCAGCTTAGGACAGGGCGGAAGCAATCAGCCCCAGCATTTT. It translates to CASSLGQGGSNQPQHF. The full variable domain, with the rest looked up from reference TRBV11-2 and TRBJ1-5, is EAGVAQSPRYKIIEKRQSVAFWCNPISGHATLYWYQQILGQGPKLLIQFQNNGVVDDSQLPKDRFSAERLKGVDSTLKIQPAKLEDSAVYLCASSLGQGGSNQPQHFGDGTRLSIL.

The chain joins TRBV25-1 to TRBJ2-7; 8 bases agree with TRBD1. The CDR3 runs 15 residues. Germline CDR1 MGHDK, CDR2 SYGVNS. V was clipped by 3 bases and J by 3 bases; unmatched bases: 7. In nucleotides, the CDR3 is TGTGCCAGCAGTGACCTCGGGACAGGAGTCTACGAGCAGTACTTC. This translates into CASSDLGTGVYEQYF.

The chain has TRBV10-3 and TRBJ1-5; D is possibly TRBD1 (5 bases). Germline CDR1 reads ENHRY; CDR2 reads SYGVKD. This CDR3 contains 15 residues. V lost 3 bases and J lost 0, with 9 bases in between. CDR3 loop: CAISEQDGSNQPQHF. CDR3 in DNA: TGTGCCATCAGTGAACAGGACGGTAGCAATCAGCCCCAGCATTTT.

This chain links TRBV19 with TRBJ1-2; D remains unclear. Per germline, CDR1 LNHDA and CDR2 SQIVND (reference sequence). V was cut by 1 base and J by 2 bases, with 8 bases left in between. The CDR3 runs 14 residues. CDR3 sequence reads: CASSIGPLNYGYTF. The CDR3 nucleotides read TGTGCCAGTAGTATAGGCCCACTCAACTATGGCTACACCTTC.

With regard to this clone: The sample holds other DNA sequences that translate to the same CDR3. The CDR3: CASSLGAGAQETQYF. The CDR3 DNA reads TGTGCCAGCAGCTTGGGAGCGGGGGCCCAAGAGACCCAGTACTTC. The chain has TRBV5-4 and TRBJ2-5, with 8 bases that match TRBD2. The J segment lost 1 base and the V segment lost 0 bases, leaving 2 bases of the junction unmatched. The CDR3 runs to 15 residues. Germline values: CDR1 SGHNT, CDR2 YYREEE (reference sequence).

The table lists this clone with a few counts. The V gene is TRBV27, the J gene TRBJ1-5, with TRBD1 matching over 10 bases. This CDR3 comprises 14 residues. Per the germline V gene, CDR1 is MNHEY and CDR2 is SMNVEV (reference sequence). The V gene end was trimmed by 4 bases and the J gene end by 4 bases; junction bases not matched to a gene: 1. The CDR3 here is CASSSDRGNQPQHF. The CDR3 nucleotides read TGTGCCAGCAGTTCGGACAGGGGGAATCAGCCCCAGCATTTT.

The chain has TRBV3-1 (or the pseudogene TRBV3-2) and TRBJ2-5, with TRBD2 matching 9 bases. The V gene end was trimmed by 5 bases and the J gene end by 9 bases; junction bases not matched to a gene: 13. CDR3 size: 15 residues. Germline loops: CDR1 LGHDT, CDR2 YNNKEL (reference sequence). CDR3 loop: CASSGVALAGRAQYF. The CDR3 DNA reads TGTGCCAGCAGCGGGGTCGCGCTAGCGGGACGGGCCCAGTACTTC.

The V and J genes are TRBV9 and TRBJ1-6, with D perhaps TRBD1 (5 bases). The V end lost 3 bases, the J end lost 6 bases, and 16 bases lay between the germline ends. The CDR3 runs 16 residues. Germline values: CDR1 SGDLS, CDR2 YYNGEE. The CDR3 coding sequence is TGTGCCAGCAGCGCCGCGGGGGGGGAGGGTAATTCACCCCTCCACTTT. As protein: CASSAAGGEGNSPLHF. Variable domain in full (rest from reference TRBV9 and TRBJ1-6): DSGVTQTPKHLITATGQRVTLRCSPRSGDLSVYWYQQSLDQGLQFLIQYYNGEERAKGNILERFSAQQFPDLHSELNLSSLELGDSALYFCASSAAGGEGNSPLHFGNGTRLTVT.

The chain uses TRBV5-1 and TRBJ2-3; 13 bases are a match to TRBD2. Germline-derived CDR1 and CDR2 are SGHRS and YFSETQ. Trimming at V came to 4 bases and at J to 2 bases, leaving 4 bases not matched to a gene. This CDR3 spans 16 amino acids. CDR3 sequence reads: CASSPGLAGPTDTQYF. The CDR3 DNA follows: TGCGCCAGCAGCCCGGGACTAGCGGGGCCCACAGATACGCAGTATTTT.

The rearrangement joins TRBV27 to TRBJ1-5; no clear D. The CDR3 is made up of 14 amino acids. The germline gives CDR1 MNHEY, CDR2 SMNVEV (reference sequence). The V and J ends lost 4 bases and 0 bases respectively, with 7 bases between them. The CDR3 DNA is TGTGCCAGCAGTTACCGCTATAGCAATCAGCCCCAGCATTTT. Protein sequence: CASSYRYSNQPQHF.

This clone was seen once. The rearrangement uses TRBV5-1 and TRBJ1-1, with D tentatively TRBD1 (5 bases). This CDR3 contains 15 residues. The V end was cut by 0 bases, the J end by 6 bases, with 15 bases between. The germline V gene has CDR1 SGHRS and CDR2 YFSETQ. For the CDR3, the DNA is TGCGCCAGCAGCTTGGATGACAGCCTAAGGGCTGAAGCTTTCTTT. As protein: CASSLDDSLRAEAFF.

The chain employs TRBV10-1 and TRBJ1-1, with D uncertain. Germline CDR1 WNHNN, CDR2 SYGVQD (reference sequence). Trimming stripped 0 bases from V and 0 bases from J, with 2 bases between. The CDR3 sequence is 13 residues long. The CDR3 is CASSESLNTEAFF. Here the CDR3 DNA reads TGCGCCAGCAGTGAGTCCTTGAACACTGAAGCTTTCTTT.

This chain links TRBV25-1 with TRBJ1-2; TRBD1 agrees at 7 bases. V was clipped by 1 base and J by 5 bases; unmatched bases: 4. Germline CDR1 MGHDK, CDR2 SYGVNS. The CDR3 contains 14 residues. The CDR3 nucleotides read TGTGCCAGCAGTGAATCAGGGGGGTATTATGGCTACACCTTC. It specifies CASSESGGYYGYTF.

The rearrangement links TRBV13 to TRBJ2-1, with 13 bases that match TRBD2. V dropped 5 bases and J dropped 3; count of bases not matched to a gene: 7. This CDR3 has 17 residues. The germline gives CDR1 PRHDT, CDR2 FYEKMQ (reference sequence). The CDR3 is CASSLRLAGGGYNEQFF. CDR3 sequence (DNA): TGTGCCAGCAGCCTCCGACTAGCGGGAGGTGGCTACAATGAGCAGTTCTTC.

V usage is TRBV7-6 and J usage is TRBJ2-3; D perhaps matches TRBD2 (6 bases). Germline V gives CDR1 SGHVS, CDR2 FNYEAQ. This CDR3 comprises 15 residues. Trimming cost V 4 bases and J 4 bases, with 15 bases left between them. Written as DNA, the CDR3 is TGTGCCAGCAGCTGGGAGACGGGGGTTCCAGATACGCAGTATTTT. Translation: CASSWETGVPDTQYF.

The chain combines TRBV6-4 with TRBJ1-2, with 8 bases fitting TRBD1. The trim removed 4 bases at V and 4 bases at J, leaving 2 bases unmatched. The germline V gene encodes CDR1 MRHNA and CDR2 SNTAGT. The CDR3 has 13 residues. CDR3 region: CASSAGGGYGYTF. Written as DNA, the CDR3 is TGTGCCAGCAGTGCAGGGGGCGGCTATGGCTACACCTTC.

The chain joins TRBV7-9 to TRBJ1-1; D is perhaps TRBD1 (6 bases). Per germline, CDR1 SEHNR and CDR2 FQNEAQ (reference sequence). Trimming shortened V by 5 bases and J by 1 base, and 14 bases separated the two germline ends. This CDR3 is built from 15 residues. The CDR3, as DNA: TGTGCCAGCAGCCCCGAGGGGGTCAGGAACACTGAAGCTTTCTTT. Protein product: CASSPEGVRNTEAFF.

The chain joins TRBV12-3 or TRBV12-4 to TRBJ1-2, with D unresolved. V was shortened by 6 bases and J by 2 bases, with 10 bases between the two germline ends. This CDR3 has 13 residues. Written as DNA, the CDR3 is TGTGCCAGCAGCCGAACAGAAAACTATGGCTACACCTTC. It translates to CASSRTENYGYTF.

The chain recombines TRBV6-5 with TRBJ1-3; TRBD1 aligns across 8 bases. CDR1 is MNHEY and CDR2 is SVGAGI in the germline V gene. With V trimmed by 6 bases and J by 0 bases, 4 bases remained unmatched. The CDR3 totals 15 residues. The CDR3 region has the DNA TGTGCCAGCAGCGGGACAGGTAGCTCTGGAAACACCATATATTTT. Encoded protein: CASSGTGSSGNTIYF.

The rearrangement links TRBV28 to TRBJ2-2; 11 positions match TRBD1. There are 16 residues in the CDR3. Per germline, CDR1 MDHEN and CDR2 SYDVKM. Trimming at V came to 5 bases and at J to 6 bases, leaving 8 bases not matched to a gene. CDR3 sequence (DNA): TGTGCCAGCAGTACCTCTCGGACAGGGGGCGCCGGGGAGCTGTTTTTT. This translates into CASSTSRTGGAGELFF.